These T cell receptor beta chains were read from a single sample in a study of blood T cells in healthy people across ages. From the 5' RACE reads, TCRdb called clonotypes with MiXCR, one entry per CDR3 protein. Counted here are approximately 770,000 distinct CDR3 sequences, about three fifths occurring once; the ten biggest clones make up approximately 20%. Specimen: blood. These receptors all stem from a man aged 25 to 40 in good health. CDR3s include the opening cysteine and the closing phenylalanine or tryptophan. A D gene is named only where the DNA matches it firmly. Part of the rows lack a size; the others show once, few, many or a class for expanded clones.

NA	TRBV7-9	NA	TRBJ2-3	CASSLRADSDTQYF	TGTGCCAGCAGCTTACGGGCAGACTCAGATACGCAGTATTTT
NA	TRBV15	NA	TRBJ1-5	CATSGDRGGSQPQHF	TGTGCCACCAGCGGCGATAGGGGGGGAAGTCAGCCCCAGCATTTT
NA	TRBV24-1	TRBD2	TRBJ2-6	CATRAQRLATIPSGANVLTF	TGTGCCACCAGGGCACAGAGACTAGCGACTATCCCTTCTGGGGCCAACGTCCTGACTTTC
NA	TRBV9	NA	TRBJ2-5	CASSVTAFLETQYF	TGTGCCAGCAGCGTAACGGCTTTCCTAGAGACCCAGTACTTC
few	TRBV12-3/TRBV12-4	NA	TRBJ2-7	CASSFDRRYEQYF	TGTGCCAGCAGTTTCGACCGGCGGTACGAGCAGTACTTC
NA	TRBV3-1	TRBD2	TRBJ2-1	CASSQDLAGGREQFF	TGTGCCAGCAGCCAAGATCTAGCGGGGGGTCGTGAGCAGTTCTTC
NA	TRBV11-1	TRBD2	TRBJ2-1	CASSLEGSGMNEQFF	TGTGCCAGCAGCTTAGAAGGTAGCGGGATGAATGAGCAGTTCTTC
few	TRBV20-1	TRBD2	TRBJ2-7	CSARDPAGGYEQYF	TGCAGTGCTAGAGATCCAGCGGGGGGTTACGAGCAGTACTTC
NA	TRBV25-1	TRBD2	TRBJ2-1	CASRPGEAGLARNEQFF	TGTGCCAGCAGACCAGGTGAGGCGGGACTAGCGCGAAACGAGCAGTTCTTC
NA	TRBV4-3	NA	TRBJ2-7	CASSQVGGIGEQYF	TGCGCCAGCAGCCAAGTGGGTGGGATTGGCGAGCAGTACTTC
NA	TRBV6-6	TRBD1	TRBJ1-2	CASSYPDRDYGYTF	TGTGCCAGCAGCTACCCAGACAGGGACTATGGCTACACCTTC
NA	TRBV20-1	NA	TRBJ1-1	CSARDSVSGLNTEAFF	TGCAGTGCTAGAGATTCCGTGTCAGGGCTGAACACTGAAGCTTTCTTT
NA	TRBV28	NA	TRBJ1-1	CASSSPTKRYPNSFF	TGTGCCAGCAGTTCCCCGACTAAACGTTATCCCAACTCTTTCTTT
once	TRBV6-5	TRBD2	TRBJ2-6	CASSYSATGGRGANVLTF	TGTGCCAGCAGTTACTCCGCGACGGGAGGGCGTGGGGCCAACGTCCTGACTTTC
few	TRBV20-1	NA	TRBJ1-6	CSARTGRALYNSPLHF	TGCAGTGCTAGAACAGGGAGGGCCCTTTATAATTCACCCCTCCACTTT
NA	TRBV28	TRBD2	TRBJ2-1	CASSLGTSAGQFF	TGTGCCAGCAGTTTAGGGACTAGCGCGGGGCAGTTCTTC
NA	TRBV29-1	NA	TRBJ1-1	CSVEPRDMNTEAFF	TGCAGCGTCGAACCCCGTGACATGAACACTGAAGCTTTCTTT
NA	TRBV20-1	TRBD1	TRBJ1-1	CSASPPGQWNTEAFF	TGCAGTGCTAGTCCTCCGGGACAGTGGAACACTGAAGCTTTCTTT
few	TRBV29-1	TRBD2	TRBJ2-5	CSVREGGGETQYF	TGCAGCGTCCGAGAGGGCGGGGGTGAAACCCAGTACTTC
few	TRBV5-1	NA	TRBJ2-6	CASRDGSGANVLTF	TGTGCCAGCCGGGACGGCTCTGGGGCCAACGTCCTGACTTTC
NA	TRBV20-1	TRBD2	TRBJ2-1	CSAAQQSRGSEQFF	TGCAGTGCTGCCCAGCAGAGTCGCGGGAGTGAGCAGTTCTTC
NA	TRBV12-3/TRBV12-4	TRBD1	TRBJ2-3	CASSFQGVYTDTQYF	TGTGCCAGCAGTTTCCAGGGGGTTTATACAGATACGCAGTATTTT
NA	TRBV14	TRBD2	TRBJ2-1	CASSNQLALYNEQFF	TGTGCCAGCAGCAACCAACTAGCGCTATACAATGAGCAGTTCTTC
NA	TRBV4-2	NA	TRBJ1-1	CASSLAGAGLNTEAFF	TGTGCCAGCAGCCTTGCCGGCGCGGGCTTGAACACTGAAGCTTTCTTT
NA	TRBV28	NA	TRBJ2-5	CASSLPTNLGRAREQYF	TGTGCCAGCAGTTTACCAACCAACCTCGGCAGGGCTCGGGAGCAGTACTTC
few	TRBV7-9	TRBD1	TRBJ2-7	CASSFQTGTGYAYEQYF	TGTGCCAGCAGCTTCCAAACCGGGACAGGGTACGCCTACGAGCAGTACTTC
few	TRBV5-1	NA	TRBJ2-5	CASSPAGVAQETQYF	TGCGCCAGCAGCCCCGCCGGAGTCGCACAAGAGACCCAGTACTTC
many	TRBV7-3	TRBD1	TRBJ1-4	CASSWGRGREKLFF	TGTGCCAGCAGCTGGGGCAGGGGGCGCGAAAAACTGTTTTTT
NA	TRBV28	TRBD1	TRBJ2-7	CASSRAFAQKDRGYEQYF	TGTGCCAGCAGTCGAGCCTTTGCGCAGAAAGACAGGGGGTACGAGCAGTACTTC
NA	TRBV6-2/TRBV6-3	NA	TRBJ2-7	CASSYERAGRYEQYF	TGTGCCAGCAGTTACGAAAGAGCGGGTAGATACGAGCAGTACTTC
NA	TRBV29-1	TRBD1	TRBJ2-4	CSVWTGKNIQYF	TGCAGCGTCTGGACAGGGAAGAACATTCAGTACTTC
once	TRBV11-2	NA	TRBJ1-3	CASSYRGRQIPSGNTIYF	TGTGCCAGCAGCTATAGGGGCCGACAGATCCCCTCTGGAAACACCATATATTTT
few	TRBV4-3	NA	TRBJ2-3	CASSQAGSTSSTDTQYF	TGCGCCAGCAGCCAAGCTGGGTCTACCTCTAGCACAGATACGCAGTATTTT
NA	TRBV4-1	NA	TRBJ1-4	CASSAAATNEELFF	TGCGCCAGCTCGGCAGCCGCAACTAATGAAGAACTGTTTTTT
NA	TRBV7-2	TRBD2	TRBJ2-3	CASGHLAGYTDTQYF	TGTGCCAGCGGACACCTAGCGGGCTACACAGATACGCAGTATTTT
few	TRBV15	TRBD1	TRBJ2-3	CATSARDRHADTQYF	TGTGCCACCAGCGCCCGGGACAGACACGCTGATACGCAGTATTTT
NA	TRBV6-2/TRBV6-3	NA	TRBJ2-4	CASATPGEENIQYF	TGTGCCAGCGCTACCCCAGGAGAGGAAAACATTCAGTACTTC
NA	TRBV4-1	TRBD2	TRBJ2-7	CASSLSGGGPREQYF	TGCGCCAGCAGCCTCTCGGGGGGGGGCCCTCGAGAGCAGTACTTC
NA	TRBV12-3/TRBV12-4	NA	TRBJ1-1	CASRGIGGMNTEAFF	TGTGCCAGCAGAGGAATTGGAGGCATGAACACTGAAGCTTTCTTT
NA	TRBV20-1	NA	TRBJ2-7	CSAPQGNEQYF	TGCAGTGCGCCGCAGGGCAACGAGCAGTACTTC
few	TRBV11-2	TRBD1	TRBJ2-7	CASSLSLGQASYEQYF	TGTGCCAGCAGCTTATCCCTGGGACAGGCCTCCTACGAGCAGTACTTC
NA	TRBV7-9	TRBD2	TRBJ2-5	CASSLGVVGGFQETQYF	TGTGCCAGCAGCTTAGGGGTCGTCGGGGGGTTCCAAGAGACCCAGTACTTC
many	TRBV7-2	TRBD2	TRBJ2-1	CASSLVAGSNEQFF	TGTGCCAGCAGCTTAGTAGCGGGGAGCAATGAGCAGTTCTTC
NA	TRBV25-1	NA	TRBJ2-5	CASSESLDQETQYF	TGTGCCAGCAGTGAATCGTTAGATCAAGAGACCCAGTACTTC
NA	TRBV5-5	TRBD1	TRBJ2-1	CASSLVNRGYNEQFF	TGTGCCAGCAGCTTGGTCAACAGGGGCTACAATGAGCAGTTCTTC
NA	TRBV13	TRBD2	TRBJ2-3	CASSNPGLASADTQYF	TGTGCCAGCAGCAACCCGGGACTAGCTTCCGCAGATACGCAGTATTTT
once	TRBV12-3/TRBV12-4	NA	TRBJ2-7	CASSGGQYSYEQYF	TGTGCCAGCAGTGGAGGACAGTATTCCTACGAGCAGTACTTC
NA	TRBV12-3/TRBV12-4	TRBD2	TRBJ2-7	CASSLKPSGSFSYEQYF	TGTGCCAGCAGTTTAAAGCCTAGCGGGAGTTTCTCCTACGAGCAGTACTTC
NA	TRBV3-1	NA	TRBJ1-5	CASSQDLDQPQHF	TGTGCCAGCAGCCAAGATCTTGATCAGCCCCAGCATTTT
NA	TRBV20-1	TRBD2	TRBJ2-5	CSARDLRELAGAQETQYF	TGCAGTGCTAGAGATCTTAGAGAACTAGCGGGGGCCCAAGAGACCCAGTACTTC
NA	TRBV20-1	TRBD1	TRBJ1-4	CSATGTAFEKLFF	TGCAGTGCTACCGGGACAGCGTTTGAAAAACTGTTTTTT
NA	TRBV5-1	NA	TRBJ2-6	CASSQTRLTNSGANVLTF	TGCGCCAGCAGCCAGACCCGACTGACCAACTCTGGGGCCAACGTCCTGACTTTC
NA	TRBV12-3/TRBV12-4	NA	TRBJ2-7	CASRRDNYYEQYF	TGTGCCAGCAGAAGGGACAACTACTACGAGCAGTACTTC
NA	TRBV6-6	NA	TRBJ1-5	CASSYQSWENQPQHF	TGTGCCAGCAGTTATCAGTCCTGGGAGAATCAGCCCCAGCATTTT
NA	TRBV7-2	TRBD1	TRBJ2-5	CASSPDRGGPETQYF	TGTGCCAGCAGCCCGGACAGGGGCGGACCAGAGACCCAGTACTTC
many	TRBV4-1	NA	TRBJ2-7	CASSQALGGRLRIYEQYF	TGCGCCAGCAGCCAAGCTTTGGGCGGTCGCCTGAGGATATACGAGCAGTACTTC
NA	TRBV6-5	NA	TRBJ1-1	CASSFRQWGLNTEAFF	TGTGCCAGCAGTTTTCGACAGTGGGGGTTGAACACTGAAGCTTTCTTT
NA	TRBV5-1	TRBD2	TRBJ2-3	CASSEGRTSGGALEQYF	TGCGCCAGCAGCGAGGGTCGGACTAGCGGGGGGGCCCTCGAGCAGTATTTT